One sample yielded the 6 T cell receptor beta chains listed below, sequenced in a study of early T cells in non-severe SARS-CoV-2 infection. TCRdb re-called the 5' RACE reads with MiXCR, one entry per CDR3 protein. The sample lists 50,000 to 60,000 distinct CDR3 sequences, around 8.6% occurring once. Source: whole blood, taken at baseline. The receptors originated from an adult who was a healthcare worker with PCR-confirmed SARS-CoV-2 infection or an uninfected control (not recorded which).

This clonotype came up a few times. V and J are TRBV19 and TRBJ1-6; a weak D match, TRBD1 (6 bases). Germline lookup yields CDR1 LNHDA and CDR2 SQIVND (reference sequence). The V and J ends lost 1 base and 7 bases respectively, with 14 bases between them. This CDR3 is built from 16 residues. CDR3 sequence (DNA): TGTGCCAGTAGTATAGCCCAGACAGGCCGAAATTCACCCCTCCACTTT. It translates to CASSIAQTGRNSPLHF.

This clonotype appeared many times. The chain links TRBV24-1 to TRBJ2-5; 7 bases fit TRBD2. V was clipped by 7 bases and J by 0 bases; unmatched bases: 7. Germline values: CDR1 KGHDR, CDR2 SFDVKD. This CDR3 has 15 amino acids. This CDR3 reads CATSASGLYQETQYF. CDR3 nucleotides: TGTGCCACCAGCGCTAGCGGCTTGTACCAAGAGACCCAGTACTTC.

The V gene is TRBV6-5, the J gene TRBJ2-5; D unclear. Germline V gene lookup returns CDR1 MNHEY and CDR2 SVGAGI. The CDR3 sequence is 14 residues long. The V end lost 2 bases, the J end lost 7 bases, and 14 bases lay between the germline ends. As DNA, the CDR3 is TGTGCCAGCAGTTACGGCAGGATTTCGTCGACCCAGTACTTC. As protein: CASSYGRISSTQYF.

This clonotype showed up many times. This chain connects TRBV20-1 to TRBJ2-7; TRBD1 might be the D (7 bases). Trimming cost V 6 bases and J 4 bases, with 16 bases left between them. CDR3 length: 13 residues. Germline lookup yields CDR1 DFQATT and CDR2 SNEGSKA (reference sequence). CDR3 coding DNA: TGCAGTGCCGCAGGGGGGAATTCTTACGAGCAGTACTTC. It specifies CSAAGGNSYEQYF.

This clonotype showed up just a few times. The chain uses TRBV11-2 and TRBJ2-5; a possible D gene is TRBD1 (8 bases). Germline loops: CDR1 SGHAT, CDR2 FQNNGV. Trimming cost V 5 bases and J 5 bases, with 18 bases left between them. This CDR3 is built from 15 residues. CDR3 DNA sequence: TGTGCCAGCAGCACAGGGGGGGCCGCTTGGGAGACCCAGTACTTC. This gives the protein CASSTGGAAWETQYF.

Only one count was recorded for this clonotype. The rearrangement joins TRBV6-6 to TRBJ1-1; possibly TRBD1 for D (5 bases). Germline V CDR1 and CDR2: MNHNY, SVGAGI (reference sequence). The CDR3 has 13 residues. The V end was cut by 6 bases, the J end by 8 bases, with 16 bases between. In DNA, the CDR3 is TGTGCCAGCAGCCGTGGGGCGCTACAGGAAGCTTTCTTT. As protein: CASSRGALQEAFF.